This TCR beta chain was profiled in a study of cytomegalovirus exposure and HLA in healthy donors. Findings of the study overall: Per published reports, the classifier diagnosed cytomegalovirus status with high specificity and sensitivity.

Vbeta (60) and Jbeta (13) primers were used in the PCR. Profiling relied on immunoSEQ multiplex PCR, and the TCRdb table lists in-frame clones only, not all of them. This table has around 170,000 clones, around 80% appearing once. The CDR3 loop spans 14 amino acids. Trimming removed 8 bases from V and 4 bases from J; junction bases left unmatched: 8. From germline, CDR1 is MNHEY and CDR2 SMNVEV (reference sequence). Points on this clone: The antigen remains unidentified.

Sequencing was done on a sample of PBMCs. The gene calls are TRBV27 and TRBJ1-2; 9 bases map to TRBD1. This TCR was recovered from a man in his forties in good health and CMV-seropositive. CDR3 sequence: CASGRTGDIYGYTF. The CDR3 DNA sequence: TGTGCCAGCGGCCGGACAGGGGACATCTATGGCTACACCTTC.